Shown below are 12 T cell receptor beta chains from a single sample sequenced in a study of cytomegalovirus exposure and HLA in healthy donors. Primers for the PCR totalled 60 Vbeta and 13 Jbeta. Assay used: immunoSEQ multiplex PCR; TCRdb lists only in-frame clones, some missing. The sample lists 200,000 to 250,000 clones; over 65% were seen once. The sample comprised PBMCs. These receptors were taken from a human donor in good health.

Concerning this clone: The sample contains more than one DNA sequence encoding this CDR3. This chain connects TRBV9 to TRBJ2-3; weak D call: TRBD2 (5 bases). Trimming stripped 0 bases from V and 1 base from J, with 6 bases between. The germline gives CDR1 SGDLS, CDR2 YYNGEE. CDR3 size: 14 residues. Here the CDR3 reads CASSVGAGTDTQYF. The CDR3 DNA reads as TGTGCCAGCAGCGTAGGAGCGGGCACAGATACGCAGTATTTT.

The CDR3 DNA reads TGTGCCAGCAGCTTTAGTACGGCGGGGAGCACAGATACGCAGTATTTT. This sequence encodes CASSFSTAGSTDTQYF. V is TRBV7-9 and J is TRBJ2-3; the D gene is possibly TRBD2 (6 bases). Germline V gene sequence: CDR1 SEHNR, CDR2 FQNEAQ (reference sequence). This CDR3 contains 16 residues. Trimming took 3 bases from V and 0 from J, leaving 13 bases between them.

The chain carries TRBV30 and TRBJ2-1, with 10 bases aligning to TRBD1. CDR1 GTSNPN and CDR2 SVGIG come from the germline V gene (reference sequence). Losses at the gene ends were 8 bases for V and 4 bases for J; bases not matched to a gene: 11. CDR3 length equals 15 residues. The CDR3 DNA is TGTGCCCGGATTATGTGGGGACAGGGGTACAATGAGCAGTTCTTC. Encoded protein: CARIMWGQGYNEQFF.

The chain uses TRBV2 and TRBJ2-3; 10 bases fit TRBD2. The germline V gene encodes CDR1 SNHLY and CDR2 FYNNEI. The CDR3 has 20 residues. V lost 8 bases to trimming and J lost 5 bases; unmatched junction nucleotides: 25. The DNA for the CDR3 is TGTGCCAGCGACTCCGGCTTCAAACAGAGAGCAACTAGCGGGAAAGATACGCAGTATTTT. Translating it yields CASDSGFKQRATSGKDTQYF.

The chain uses TRBV11-2 and TRBJ2-7; 10 positions agree with TRBD2. V trimming: 2 bases; J trimming: 0 bases; junction bases outside the gene matches: 4. This CDR3 comprises 16 residues. Germline assignment: CDR1 SGHAT and CDR2 FQNNGV. The DNA of the CDR3 is TGTGCCAGCAGCTTATACCGGACTAGCGGCTCCTACGAGCAGTACTTC. Its translation is CASSLYRTSGSYEQYF.

V and J are TRBV13 and TRBJ2-3, with D perhaps matching TRBD2 (5 bases). CDR1 and CDR2 (germline): PRHDT, FYEKMQ (reference sequence). V lost 4 bases to trimming and J lost 0 bases, with 11 bases between them. The CDR3 loop spans 15 amino acids. The DNA for the CDR3 is TGTGCCAGCAGCTCCGTCCCGGGGAGCACAGATACGCAGTATTTT. Amino acid sequence: CASSSVPGSTDTQYF.

The chain carries TRBV5-6 and TRBJ1-2; 10 nucleotides match TRBD1. V was pared by 0 bases and J by 5 bases, with 7 bases of the junction left unmatched. The CDR3 covers 16 residues. Germline loops: CDR1 SGHDT, CDR2 YYEEEE. CDR3 sequence: CASSLGAGTGAYGYTF. In DNA, the CDR3 is TGTGCCAGCAGCTTGGGAGCCGGGACAGGGGCATATGGCTACACCTTC.

The chain is built from TRBV9 and TRBJ2-3; 9 bases line up with TRBD2. Germline CDR1 SGDLS, CDR2 YYNGEE. V was pared by 0 bases and J by 5 bases, with 13 bases of the junction left unmatched. This CDR3 region has 18 residues. The CDR3 DNA sequence: TGTGCCAGCAGCGTAGTGGAGGGATACGCGGGAGGGGTAGATACGCAGTATTTT. Encoded protein: CASSVVEGYAGGVDTQYF.

CDR3 coding DNA: TGTGCCAGCGGATTTAGCGGGAGGTGGGCCGACTACGAGCAGTACTTC. This codes for CASGFSGRWADYEQYF. The chain is built from TRBV27 and TRBJ2-7, with 10 bases fitting TRBD2. V lost 8 bases, J lost 3 bases, and 13 bases stayed unmatched. This CDR3 contains 16 residues. Germline loops: CDR1 MNHEY, CDR2 SMNVEV (reference sequence).

This clone turned up a few times. The V and J genes are TRBV6-5 and TRBJ2-7; 11 nucleotides line up with TRBD2. V trimming: 5 bases; J trimming: 4 bases; junction bases outside the gene matches: 4. Per germline, CDR1 MNHEY and CDR2 SVGAGI. This CDR3 is 14 amino acids long. This chain's CDR3 is CASSPLAGEYEQYF. The CDR3 nucleotides are TGTGCCAGCAGTCCACTAGCGGGAGAGTACGAGCAGTACTTC.

This clone has more than one count but fewer than ten. CDR3 bases: TGCGCCAGCAGCTCGGGGGGCAGCGTCTCCTACGAGCAGTACTTC. Translation: CASSSGGSVSYEQYF. The chain is built from TRBV5-1 and TRBJ2-7; tentatively, D is TRBD2 (7 bases). The germline gives CDR1 SGHRS, CDR2 YFSETQ. V was cut by 3 bases and J by 0 bases, with 13 bases left in between. The CDR3 is made up of 15 amino acids.

J is TRBJ2-1 and V is TRBV20-1; maybe TRBD2 (6 bases). Per the germline V gene, CDR1 is DFQATT and CDR2 is SNEGSKA (reference sequence). The V end was cut by 0 bases, the J end by 10 bases, with 7 bases between. CDR3 length equals 11 residues. CDR3 in amino acids: CSARDTSEQFF. CDR3 bases: TGCAGTGCTAGAGATACTAGCGAGCAGTTCTTC.